The clone carrying this TCR beta chain was seen only a few times. The data are from a study of cytomegalovirus exposure and HLA in healthy donors. Profiled with immunoSEQ multiplex PCR; TCRdb holds only in-frame clones, not every one. The sample holds roughly 120,000 clones, about nine tenths seen once. The CDR3 contains 15 residues. Trimming stripped 4 bases from V and 0 bases from J, with 14 bases between. Germline V CDR1 and CDR2: SGHNT, YYREEE (reference sequence). The chain is built from TRBV5-4 and TRBJ2-7; D is perhaps TRBD1 (6 bases). This TCR came from a man aged 18 to 30 in good health and CMV-seropositive. Sequenced input: PBMCs. The CDR3 region has the DNA TGTGCCAGCAGCCCCCGGGCAGGGGCCTCCTACGAGCAGTACTTC. Translation gives CASSPRAGASYEQYF.